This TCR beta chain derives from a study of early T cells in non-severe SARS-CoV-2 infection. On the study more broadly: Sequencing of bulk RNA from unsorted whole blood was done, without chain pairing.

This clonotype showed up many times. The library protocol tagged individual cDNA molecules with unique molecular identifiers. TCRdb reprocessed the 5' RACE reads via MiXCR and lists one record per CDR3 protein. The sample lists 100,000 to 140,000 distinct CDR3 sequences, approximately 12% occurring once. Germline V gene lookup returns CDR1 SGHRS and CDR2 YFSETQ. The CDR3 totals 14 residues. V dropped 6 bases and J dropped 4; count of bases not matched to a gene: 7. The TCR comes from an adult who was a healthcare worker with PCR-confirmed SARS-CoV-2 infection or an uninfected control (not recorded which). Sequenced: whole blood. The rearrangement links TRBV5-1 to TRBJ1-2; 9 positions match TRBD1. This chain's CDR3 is CASTPGQGIYGYTF. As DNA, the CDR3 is TGCGCCAGCACGCCGGGACAGGGAATCTATGGCTACACCTTC.